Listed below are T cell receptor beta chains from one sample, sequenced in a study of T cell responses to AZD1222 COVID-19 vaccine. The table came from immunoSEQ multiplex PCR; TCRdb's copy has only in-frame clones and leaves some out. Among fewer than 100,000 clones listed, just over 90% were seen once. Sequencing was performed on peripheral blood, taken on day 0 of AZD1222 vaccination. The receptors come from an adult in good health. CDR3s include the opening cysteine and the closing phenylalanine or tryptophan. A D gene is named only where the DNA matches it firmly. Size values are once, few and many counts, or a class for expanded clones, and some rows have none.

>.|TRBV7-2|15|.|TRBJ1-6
TGTGCCAGCTCCAGGAGGGTCGGGGGGCGCTCACCCCTCCACTTT
CASSRRVGGRSPLHF
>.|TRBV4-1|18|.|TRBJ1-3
TGCGCCAGCAGCCAAAACCGGGTCCGATATCGCTCTGGAAACACCATATATTTT
CASSQNRVRYRSGNTIYF
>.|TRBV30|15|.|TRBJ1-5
TGTGCCTGGAGTGGGGGCAGTGCTAGCAATCAGCCCCAGCATTTT
CAWSGGSASNQPQHF
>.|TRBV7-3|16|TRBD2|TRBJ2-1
TGTGCCAGCAGCTCGCGAGCGGGGGGCTCCTACAATGAGCAGTTCTTC
CASSSRAGGSYNEQFF
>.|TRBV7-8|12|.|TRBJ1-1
TGTGCCAGCAGCTTAAGTTTAATTGAAGCTTTCTTT
CASSLSLIEAFF
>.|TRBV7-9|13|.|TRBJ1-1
TGTGCCAGCAGCCTTTCCGTGAACACTGAAGCTTTCTTT
CASSLSVNTEAFF
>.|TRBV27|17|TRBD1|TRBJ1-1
TGTGCCAGCAGTTTATCCCGACAGGGGGCTTCGAACACTGAAGCTTTCTTT
CASSLSRQGASNTEAFF
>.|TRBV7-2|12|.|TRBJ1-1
TGTGCCAGCAGTCGAGGGGGGACTGAAGCTTTCTTT
CASSRGGTEAFF
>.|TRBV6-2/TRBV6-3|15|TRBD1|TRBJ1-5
TGTGCCAGCAGTGACCACTCAGGGGGCGGTCAGCCCCAGCATTTT
CASSDHSGGGQPQHF
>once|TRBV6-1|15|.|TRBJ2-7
TGTGCCAGCAGTGATCCGGCTCGGACGAGATACGAGCAGTACTTC
CASSDPARTRYEQYF